A selection of T cell receptor beta chains follows, all from one sample in a study of cytotoxic CD8 clonotypes in ibrutinib-treated CLL. TCRdb's table, derived via immunoSEQ multiplex PCR, lists solely in-frame clones and lacks some. The sample shows about 84,000 clones, just over 85% of them seen only once. Sequencing was performed on PBMCs, taken before ibrutinib treatment. All receptors derive from a human donor with chronic lymphocytic leukemia. Each CDR3 is given with its conserved first and last residue. The D gene is left open where the match is weak. The listing skips clone size in some rows; elsewhere it reads once, few, many or a size class.

len	j_gene	abundance	d_gene	v_gene	CDR3aa	CDR3nt
11	TRBJ1-2	NA	NA	TRBV5-1	CASSLGRASFF	TGCGCCAGCAGCTTGGGCAGGGCGTCCTTCTTC
17	TRBJ2-2	NA	NA	TRBV5-6	CASSLVWAGRDTGELFF	TGTGCCAGCAGCTTGGTCTGGGCGGGACGAGACACCGGGGAGCTGTTTTTT
13	TRBJ1-1	NA	NA	TRBV7-7	CASSSRMNTEAFF	TGTGCCAGCAGCTCCCGAATGAACACTGAAGCTTTCTTT
13	TRBJ2-1	NA	NA	TRBV27	CASSLSWGTGQFF	TGTGCCAGCAGTTTATCCTGGGGAACGGGGCAGTTCTTC
14	TRBJ1-1	NA	NA	TRBV27	CASSPWGMNTEAFF	TGTGCCAGCAGCCCTTGGGGGATGAACACTGAAGCTTTCTTT
13	TRBJ2-1	NA	TRBD1	TRBV2	CASTDGQGYEQFF	TGTGCCAGCACCGACGGACAGGGGTATGAGCAGTTCTTC
16	TRBJ2-7	NA	NA	TRBV18	CASSPPVQVRPYEQYF	TGTGCCAGCTCACCACCGGTGCAAGTTCGACCCTACGAGCAGTACTTC
15	TRBJ2-3	NA	TRBD2	TRBV11-1	CASSFGLAGADTQYF	TGTGCCAGCAGCTTTGGACTAGCGGGAGCAGATACGCAGTATTTT
16	TRBJ2-1	NA	TRBD1	TRBV7-6	CASSLWGRDRVNEQFF	TGTGCCAGCAGCTTATGGGGGCGGGACAGGGTGAATGAGCAGTTCTTC
13	TRBJ2-7	NA	NA	TRBV10-2	CASSVGSTYEQYF	TGCGCCAGCAGTGTTGGCAGCACCTACGAGCAGTACTTC
14	TRBJ2-7	NA	TRBD1	TRBV9	CASGRQGETYEQYF	TGTGCCAGCGGCCGACAGGGGGAAACCTACGAGCAGTACTTC
14	TRBJ1-2	many	NA	TRBV11-2	CASSLRTLGSGYTF	TGTGCCAGCAGCTTACGGACGCTCGGGAGTGGCTACACCTTC
15	TRBJ1-4	NA	NA	TRBV5-4	CASSSKAATNEKLFF	TGTGCCAGCAGCTCCAAGGCTGCAACTAATGAAAAACTGTTTTTT
17	TRBJ2-7	NA	TRBD2	TRBV9	CASSVEARAGVSYEQYF	TGTGCCAGCAGCGTAGAAGCTCGAGCGGGAGTAAGCTACGAGCAGTACTTC
17	TRBJ1-1	NA	NA	TRBV6-1	CASSEVEQWDLNTEAFF	TGTGCCAGCAGTGAGGTCGAACAGTGGGACTTGAACACTGAAGCTTTCTTT
11	TRBJ2-4	NA	NA	TRBV6-5	CASSHKNIQYF	TGTGCCAGCAGCCATAAAAACATTCAGTACTTC
16	TRBJ2-2	NA	TRBD1	TRBV19	CASSPWTGGITGELFF	TGTGCCAGTAGTCCCTGGACAGGGGGCATCACCGGGGAGCTGTTTTTT
16	TRBJ2-7	NA	TRBD1	TRBV19	CASSIGGGTGTYEQYF	TGTGCCAGTAGTATTGGAGGTGGGACAGGGACCTACGAGCAGTACTTC
13	TRBJ2-5	once	TRBD1	TRBV11-2	CASSSDRGETQYF	TGTGCCAGCAGCTCGGACAGGGGAGAGACCCAGTACTTC
14	TRBJ2-7	NA	TRBD2	TRBV6-5	CASSYRTSTYEQYF	TGTGCCAGCAGTTACCGGACTAGTACTTACGAGCAGTACTTC
17	TRBJ2-3	NA	TRBD2	TRBV6-1	CASSEKGLAGFTDTQYF	TGTGCCAGCAGTGAAAAGGGGCTAGCGGGGTTCACAGATACGCAGTATTTT
13	TRBJ2-5	NA	TRBD1	TRBV5-4	CASSRGTVETQYF	TGTGCCAGCAGCCGAGGGACAGTAGAGACCCAGTACTTC
17	TRBJ2-1	NA	TRBD2	TRBV4-1	CASSQAPSGRAGSEQFF	TGCGCCAGCAGCCAAGCTCCTAGCGGGAGGGCCGGCAGTGAGCAGTTCTTC
15	TRBJ2-1	few	NA	TRBV9	CASSVDGGSFNEQFF	TGTGCCAGCAGCGTAGACGGGGGATCTTTCAATGAGCAGTTCTTC
16	TRBJ2-6	NA	NA	TRBV6-1	CASSDVGTSGANVLTF	TGTGCCAGCAGTGACGTAGGGACAAGTGGGGCCAACGTCCTGACTTTC
16	TRBJ2-2	few	TRBD1	TRBV28	CASSLQGAVDTGELFF	TGTGCCAGCAGTTTACAGGGGGCGGTTGACACCGGGGAGCTGTTTTTT
15	TRBJ1-5	NA	NA	TRBV19	CASSSDGRRGQPQHF	TGTGCCAGTAGTAGCGACGGGAGAAGAGGTCAGCCCCAGCATTTT
18	TRBJ2-2	NA	NA	TRBV7-2	CASSDLLGVFPNTGELFF	TGTGCCAGCAGCGACCTTTTGGGGGTTTTCCCGAACACCGGGGAGCTGTTTTTT
13	TRBJ2-1	NA	TRBD2	TRBV5-4	CASSWGTSGNDVF	TGTGCCAGCAGCTGGGGGACTAGCGGGAATGATGTCTTC
18	TRBJ1-2	NA	NA	TRBV5-1	CASTDPVRGGNSLYGYTF	TGCGCCAGCACCGATCCTGTAAGGGGAGGGAACTCACTCTATGGCTACACCTTC
13	TRBJ2-7	NA	NA	TRBV5-1	CASSLRLGYEQYF	TGCGCCAGCAGCTTAAGACTAGGGTACGAGCAGTACTTC
12	TRBJ2-3	NA	NA	TRBV5-4	CASSFRQNTQYF	TGTGCCAGCAGCTTTAGACAGAATACGCAGTATTTT
16	TRBJ1-4	NA	TRBD1	TRBV7-6	CASSLGTELYNEKLFF	TGTGCCAGCAGCTTGGGGACAGAACTTTATAATGAAAAACTGTTTTTT
14	TRBJ2-7	NA	NA	TRBV2	CASRLSGAPYEQYF	TGTGCCAGCAGACTTTCGGGAGCCCCCTACGAGCAGTACTTC
14	TRBJ2-7	NA	NA	TRBV28	CASRSVSLNYEQYF	TGTGCCAGCAGGTCAGTGAGCCTAAACTACGAGCAGTACTTC
16	TRBJ2-3	NA	NA	TRBV7-8	CASSLGATESTDTQYF	TGTGCCAGCAGCTTAGGCGCCACAGAGAGCACAGATACGCAGTATTTT
15	TRBJ2-3	NA	TRBD2	TRBV10-1	CASSEVPGGTDTQYF	TGCGCCAGCAGTGAAGTGCCGGGAGGGACAGATACGCAGTATTTT
11	TRBJ2-3	NA	NA	TRBV19	CASSRTDTQYF	TGTGCCAGTAGCAGAACAGATACGCAGTATTTT
15	TRBJ1-5	few	NA	TRBV19	CASSRADYSNQPQHF	TGTGCCAGTAGTCGGGCCGACTATAGCAATCAGCCCCAGCATTTT
14	TRBJ2-7	NA	TRBD2	TRBV10-1	CASSEAGGPYEQYF	TGCGCCAGCAGTGAAGCGGGAGGGCCCTACGAGCAGTACTTC
17	TRBJ1-5	NA	NA	TRBV28	CASSESLLGNSNQPQHF	TGTGCCAGCAGCGAATCGCTTTTGGGTAATAGCAATCAGCCCCAGCATTTT
15	TRBJ2-3	medium-sized	NA	TRBV6-4	CASSDSATSTDTQYF	TGTGCCAGCAGTGACTCCGCCACAAGCACAGATACGCAGTATTTT
12	TRBJ1-5	NA	NA	TRBV27	CASRRDGQPQHF	TGTGCCAGCCGTCGGGACGGTCAGCCCCAGCATTTT
14	TRBJ1-4	NA	NA	TRBV10-3	CAIRSGSTNEKLFF	TGTGCCATCAGGTCGGGGTCAACTAATGAAAAACTGTTTTTT
18	TRBJ2-1	NA	TRBD2	TRBV4-2	CASSQGGSGSPANNEQFF	TGTGCCAGCAGCCAAGGGGGTAGCGGGAGCCCCGCGAACAATGAGCAGTTCTTC
15	TRBJ1-1	NA	TRBD1	TRBV5-1	CASSPGTANQVEAFF	TGCGCCAGCAGCCCAGGGACAGCCAACCAAGTTGAAGCTTTCTTT
11	TRBJ2-1	NA	NA	TRBV10-3	CAISVANEQFF	TGTGCCATCAGTGTCGCAAATGAGCAGTTCTTC
18	TRBJ2-2	NA	TRBD2	TRBV7-9	CASSLAAMERGETGELFF	TGTGCCAGCAGCTTAGCCGCCATGGAACGGGGGGAGACCGGGGAGCTGTTTTTT
15	TRBJ1-2	NA	NA	TRBV2	CASSGGRGKLYGYTF	TGTGCCAGCAGTGGGGGCCGGGGCAAGCTCTATGGCTACACCTTC